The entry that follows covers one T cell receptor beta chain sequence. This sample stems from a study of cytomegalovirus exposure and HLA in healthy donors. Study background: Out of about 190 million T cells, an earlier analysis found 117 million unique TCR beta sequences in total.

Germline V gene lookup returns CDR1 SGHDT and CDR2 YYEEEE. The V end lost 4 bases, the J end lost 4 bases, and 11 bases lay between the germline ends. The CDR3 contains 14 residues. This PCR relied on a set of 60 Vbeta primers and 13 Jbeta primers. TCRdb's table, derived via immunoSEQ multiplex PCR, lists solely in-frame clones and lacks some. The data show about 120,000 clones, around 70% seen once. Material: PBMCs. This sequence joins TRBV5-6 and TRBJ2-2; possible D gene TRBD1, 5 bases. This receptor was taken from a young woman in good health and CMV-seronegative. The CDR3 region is CASSPTGATGELFF. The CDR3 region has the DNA TGTGCCAGCAGCCCAACAGGAGCCACCGGGGAGCTGTTTTTT.